These 15 T cell receptor beta chains share one sample of origin, sequenced in a study of cytomegalovirus exposure and HLA in healthy donors. Primers: 60 Vbeta forward and 13 Jbeta reverse. Produced via immunoSEQ multiplex PCR; TCRdb's table is partial and in-frame only. The repertoire includes 55,000 to 80,000 clones, roughly 72% of them detected once, and 22% sits in the top ten. Sequenced sample: PBMCs. Every receptor here comes from a woman aged 30 to 39 in good health and CMV-seropositive.

This clone was observed a single time. V is TRBV7-6 and J is TRBJ2-5, with 7 positions matching TRBD2. Germline loops: CDR1 SGHVS, CDR2 FNYEAQ. This CDR3 spans 14 amino acids. V dropped 4 bases and J dropped 5; count of bases not matched to a gene: 7. CDR3 nucleotide sequence: TGTGCCAGCAGCTCCTCCAGGGAGGGGGAGACCCAGTACTTC. Translated, it gives CASSSSREGETQYF.

V usage is TRBV28 and J usage is TRBJ2-6; D is ambiguous. V lost 7 bases and J lost 2, with 15 bases in between. CDR1 and CDR2 from the germline V gene are MDHEN and SYDVKM. The CDR3 has 16 amino acids. The CDR3 spells CASKYLMETGANVLTF. The CDR3 coding sequence is TGTGCCAGCAAGTACCTTATGGAGACTGGGGCCAACGTCCTGACTTTC.

This clone was counted only a few times. This sequence joins TRBV9 and TRBJ2-1, with D maybe TRBD2 (6 bases). The V and J ends lost 4 bases and 9 bases respectively, with 11 bases between them. Per the germline V gene, CDR1 is SGDLS and CDR2 is YYNGEE. The CDR3 totals 12 residues. CDR3 protein: CASSTAGGEQFF. The CDR3 DNA reads TGTGCCAGCAGCACTGCCGGGGGTGAGCAGTTCTTC.

The rearrangement links TRBV9 to TRBJ1-1; D not certain. The CDR3 spans 15 residues. The V gene's germline CDR1 is SGDLS and CDR2 YYNGEE. V dropped 0 bases and J dropped 3 bases, with 12 bases sitting between them. For the CDR3, the DNA is TGTGCCAGCAGCGTAGCTAGCGGTAGTTACACTGAAGCTTTCTTT. Its protein product is CASSVASGSYTEAFF.

This sequence joins TRBV6-6 and TRBJ2-1, with 8 bases fitting TRBD1. After removal of 0 bases from V and 6 bases from J, the junction contained 4 bases not matched to a gene. The length of the CDR3 is 15 residues. Germline V CDR1 and CDR2: MNHNY, SVGAGI (reference sequence). In DNA form, the CDR3 reads TGTGCCAGCAGTTACTCTGGACAGGGTAGCAATGAGCAGTTCTTC. Amino acids: CASSYSGQGSNEQFF.

This clone has just a few counts. The CDR3 nucleotides read TGTGCCAGCCGACTTGGGGGGACGACTATAGATACGCAGTATTTT. Translated: CASRLGGTTIDTQYF. The chain couples TRBV2 to TRBJ2-3; possibly TRBD2 for D (6 bases). The CDR3 is made up of 15 amino acids. V was clipped by 8 bases and J by 5 bases, with 20 bases between them. The germline V gene has CDR1 SNHLY and CDR2 FYNNEI.

V usage is TRBV7-9 and J usage is TRBJ1-2, with no clear D. The germline V gene has CDR1 SEHNR and CDR2 FQNEAQ (reference sequence). CDR3 length: 14 residues. The V end lost 4 bases, the J end lost 5 bases, and 14 bases lay between the germline ends. In nucleotides, the CDR3 is TGTGCCAGCAGCTCGGCCTTGGCGGGTTATGGCTACACCTTC. Protein: CASSSALAGYGYTF.

V is TRBV10-2 and J is TRBJ1-2; D is uncertain. This CDR3 has 12 residues. Germline values: CDR1 WSHSY, CDR2 SAAADI. Trimming stripped 6 bases from V and 0 bases from J, with 5 bases between. CDR3 loop: CASRTPNYGYTF. The DNA of the CDR3 is TGCGCCAGCAGGACACCTAACTATGGCTACACCTTC.

This clone appeared once. CDR3 residues: CAIRTGMNTEAFF. The CDR3 DNA sequence: TGTGCCATCCGGACAGGTATGAACACTGAAGCTTTCTTT. The V and J genes are TRBV10-3 and TRBJ1-1; 7 nucleotides align to TRBD1. Per the germline V gene, CDR1 is ENHRY and CDR2 is SYGVKD. Losses at the gene ends were 8 bases for V and 0 bases for J; bases not matched to a gene: 3. The CDR3 loop spans 13 amino acids.

Only one count was recorded for this clone. The CDR3 loop reads CASSYRAGEQYF. In DNA form, the CDR3 reads TGTGCCAGCTCCTACAGGGCGGGCGAGCAGTACTTC. J is TRBJ2-7 and V is TRBV6-5; the D gene is possibly TRBD1 (6 bases). Deletions cut 8 bases from V and 6 bases from J, with 14 bases between. Germline CDR1 is MNHEY and CDR2 is SVGAGI. The CDR3 is 12 residues long.

This chain links TRBV9 with TRBJ2-1; 12 bases fit TRBD1. The J segment lost 12 bases and the V segment lost 4 bases, leaving 11 bases of the junction unmatched. The CDR3 has 15 amino acids. The V gene's germline CDR1 is SGDLS and CDR2 YYNGEE. Here the CDR3 DNA reads TGTGCCAGCAGCAACCCCGGGACAGGGGGCCTCGGGCAGTTCTTC. Its protein product is CASSNPGTGGLGQFF.

The chain combines TRBV6-4 with TRBJ1-1; tentatively, D is TRBD1 (5 bases). Germline V lookup: CDR1 MRHNA, CDR2 SNTAGT. The CDR3 spans 12 residues. The V end was cut by 8 bases, the J end by 5 bases, with 12 bases between. The CDR3 DNA reads TGTGCCAGCCAGGGTCAAGGGACTGAAGCTTTCTTT. Translation gives CASQGQGTEAFF.

This clone was seen only once. Written as DNA, the CDR3 is TGCAGCTCCCGAACTAGCTCTCCAGATACGCAGTATTTT. Its protein is CSSRTSSPDTQYF. The chain recombines TRBV29-1 with TRBJ2-3, with a tentative D call TRBD2 (6 bases). The germline CDR1 and CDR2 sequences are SQVTM and ANQGSEA. The CDR3 length is 13 residues. Between the trimmed V and J ends, which lost 8 bases and 4 bases, there was a span of 16 bases.

V gene TRBV4-2 combines with J gene TRBJ1-2; D is unresolved. The CDR3 runs to 16 residues. Trimming removed 0 bases at V and 1 base at J, with 12 bases between. Germline V gene data show CDR1 as LGHNA and CDR2 as YNFKEQ. The CDR3 spells CASSQDGLGNNYGYTF. The DNA of the CDR3 is TGTGCCAGCAGCCAAGATGGGTTGGGCAATAACTATGGCTACACCTTC.

The rearrangement links TRBV6-5 to TRBJ1-1; D remains unclear. CDR1 is MNHEY and CDR2 is SVGAGI in the germline V gene. This CDR3 has 15 residues. V gave up 2 bases and J gave up 0 bases, with 10 bases separating them. CDR3 in DNA: TGTGCCAGCAGTTACGGAGGGAGAATGAACACTGAAGCTTTCTTT. Its translation: CASSYGGRMNTEAFF.